This T cell receptor beta chain was identified during a study of neurological immune-mediated disorders. Preparation of the unsorted libraries drew on 2 million PBMCs stored at -80 C. Broader study findings: TCR-beta repertoires seemed private in all groups, with no expanded CDR3 amino acid sequences shared.

By 5'RACE with 10-nucleotide random UMIs, the cDNA was made. From 15-18 subjects, over 200 million TCR-beta sequences were obtained in each sequencing run. A single record per CDR3 protein comes from TCRdb applying MiXCR to the 5' RACE reads. The table lists approximately 46,000 distinct CDR3 sequences, 9% to 12% of them singletons. This clonotype was found many times. What it binds is not known. CDR1 and CDR2 (germline): MDHEN, SYDVKM. The CDR3 spans 17 residues. V lost 5 bases, J lost 0 bases, and 17 bases lay in between. This chain connects TRBV28 to TRBJ2-1, with D possibly matching TRBD2 (6 bases). The sample consisted of PBMCs. The TCR was taken from a man aged 70-80 years with HTLV-1-associated myelopathy (HAM/TSP). CDR3 sequence reads: CASSPSTSLPSYNEQFF. As DNA, the CDR3 is TGTGCCAGCAGTCCTTCGACTAGTCTGCCCTCCTACAATGAGCAGTTCTTC. The variable domain in full, completed from reference TRBV28 and TRBJ2-1, reads DVKVTQSSRYLVKRTGEKVFLECVQDMDHENMFWYRQDPGLGLRLIYFSYDVKMKEKGDIPEGYSVSREKKERFSLILESASTNQTSMYLCASSPSTSLPSYNEQFFGPGTRLTVL.